This T cell receptor (beta chain) emerged from a study of blood T cell repertoires in COVID-19 (TCRdb year 2020). Regarding the complete study: Samples covering the acute and convalescent phases of COVID-19 were provided by collaborators in the United States, Italy and Spain. The sample metadata nearly always contained a de-identified subject ID, COVID-19 status, age in years and sex. The samples were drawn from the first 160 participants of the ongoing ImmuneRACE study and from 1,254 subjects provided by 6 global collaborators. A freely available public database, intended as a resource for researchers studying the immune response to SARS-CoV-2, is where the repertoires were released. Where available, HLA class I and class II types were taken from metadata supplied by the sample provider and were not determined by assay-based typing. The material from the prospective study consisted of cDNA or gDNA derived from T cells, B-cell-depleted T cells, or PBMCs. Subjects who had been exposed to COVID-19, were actively infected with it, or had recovered from it provided the deeply sampled blood TCRbeta repertoires that made up the dataset.

Study-wide findings and limitations: How much clinical and demographic metadata was included differed by source and by participant, and the metadata was provided uncurated.

This clone was picked up a small number of times. Its binding antigen is unknown. Base qualities are not recorded, but no much larger clone differs from it by a single base. The collaborating institutions used their own protocols to collect whole blood in K2EDTA tubes. For TCRbeta analysis, collaborators shipped samples in one of three forms: frozen whole blood, isolated PBMCs, or DNA extracted from either of those sample types. TCRbeta CDR3 regions were amplified from genomic DNA using the immunoSEQ Assay, a bias-controlled multiplex PCR. Per the authors' processing: The number of nucleated cells in each sample was estimated from the amplification of reference gene primers within the assay. To quantify the absolute abundance of each unique TCRbeta CDR3 rearrangement, sequence reads were collapsed and filtered. Productive Simpson clonality was computed per sample as the square root of Simpson's diversity index over productive rearrangements. Imported from immuneACCESS, the table was reduced by TCRdb to in-frame sequences with V and J called. These copies leave out some clones; in studies compared against another copy, an unresolved V gene accounts for under half, and the cause of the remainder is not known. V and J calls and clone size are those listed in that table; D and trimming were worked out from the DNA. This sample gives 47,000 or so clones in total; roughly 82% of them show up just once. The ten biggest clones cover 2.5% to 3.5% of the sample.

V has 0 bases trimmed and J has 2 bases trimmed; junction bases matching no gene number 1. The CDR3 spans 14 residues, from the cysteine through the phenylalanine. Just CDR3 DNA is preserved here, 42 bases in frame from base 1. The germline V gene (reference sequence) supplies CDR1 SGHNT and CDR2 YYREEE. The clonotype originates from an older woman with acute or convalescent COVID-19. The chain is encoded by TRBV5-4 joined to TRBJ1-1, with 7 bases aligning to TRBD1. Source material: peripheral blood. DNA sequence: TGTGCCAGCAGCTTGGGGGACAGAAACACTGAAGCTTTCTTT. This codes for CASSLGDRNTEAFF.